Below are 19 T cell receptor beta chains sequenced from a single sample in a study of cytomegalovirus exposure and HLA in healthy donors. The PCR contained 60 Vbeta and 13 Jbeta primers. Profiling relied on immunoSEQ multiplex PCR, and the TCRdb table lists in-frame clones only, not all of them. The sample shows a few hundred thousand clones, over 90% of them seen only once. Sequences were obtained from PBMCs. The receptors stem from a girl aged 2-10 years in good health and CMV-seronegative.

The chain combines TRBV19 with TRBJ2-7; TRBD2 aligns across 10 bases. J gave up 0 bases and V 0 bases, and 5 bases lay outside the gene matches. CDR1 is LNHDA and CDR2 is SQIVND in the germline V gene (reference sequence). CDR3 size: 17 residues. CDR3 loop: CASSIDIPSGGSYEQYF. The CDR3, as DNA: TGTGCCAGTAGTATAGATATACCTAGCGGGGGCTCCTACGAGCAGTACTTC. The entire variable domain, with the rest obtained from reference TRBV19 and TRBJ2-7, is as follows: DGGITQSPKYLFRKEGQNVTLSCEQNLNHDAMYWYRQDPGQGLRLIYYSQIVNDFQKGDIAEGYSVSREKKESFPLTVTSAQKNPTAFYLCASSIDIPSGGSYEQYFGPGTRLTVT.

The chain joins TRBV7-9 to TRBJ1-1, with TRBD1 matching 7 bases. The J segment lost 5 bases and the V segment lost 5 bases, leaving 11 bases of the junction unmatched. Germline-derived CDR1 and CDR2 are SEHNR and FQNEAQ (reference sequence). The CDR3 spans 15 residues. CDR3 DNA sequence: TGTGCCAGCAGCCCAAAAGACAGGGTAGATACTGAAGCTTTCTTT. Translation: CASSPKDRVDTEAFF. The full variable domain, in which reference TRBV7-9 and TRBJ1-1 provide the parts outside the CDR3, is DTGVSQNPRHKITKRGQNVTFRCDPISEHNRLYWYRQTLGQGPEFLTYFQNEAQLEKSRLLSDRFSAERPKGSFSTLEIQRTEQGDSAMYLCASSPKDRVDTEAFFGQGTRLTVV.

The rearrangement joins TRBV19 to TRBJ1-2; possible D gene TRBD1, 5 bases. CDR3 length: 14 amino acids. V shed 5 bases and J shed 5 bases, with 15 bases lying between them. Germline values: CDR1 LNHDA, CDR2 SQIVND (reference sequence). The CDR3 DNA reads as TGTGCCAGTAGTCCCGATCAGGGCTTATATGGCTACACCTTC. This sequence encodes CASSPDQGLYGYTF. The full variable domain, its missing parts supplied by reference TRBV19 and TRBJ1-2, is DGGITQSPKYLFRKEGQNVTLSCEQNLNHDAMYWYRQDPGQGLRLIYYSQIVNDFQKGDIAEGYSVSREKKESFPLTVTSAQKNPTAFYLCASSPDQGLYGYTFGSGTRLTVV.

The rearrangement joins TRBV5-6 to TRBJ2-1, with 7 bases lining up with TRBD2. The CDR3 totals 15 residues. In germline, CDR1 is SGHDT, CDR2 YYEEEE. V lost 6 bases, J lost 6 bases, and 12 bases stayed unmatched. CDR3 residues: CASTQRIAGVNEQFF. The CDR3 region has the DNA TGTGCCAGCACACAACGGATAGCGGGTGTCAATGAGCAGTTCTTC. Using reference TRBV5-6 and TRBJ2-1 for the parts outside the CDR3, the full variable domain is DAGVTQSPTHLIKTRGQQVTLRCSPKSGHDTVSWYQQALGQGPQFIFQYYEEEERQRGNFPDRFSGHQFPNYSSELNVNALLLGDSALYLCASTQRIAGVNEQFFGPGTRLTVL.

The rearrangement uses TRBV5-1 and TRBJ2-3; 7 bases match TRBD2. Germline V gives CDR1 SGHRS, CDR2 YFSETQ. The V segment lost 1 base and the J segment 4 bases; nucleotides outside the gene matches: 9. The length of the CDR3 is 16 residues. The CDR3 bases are TGCGCCAGCAGCTTGCGGTCTAGCGGTGGGGCAGATACGCAGTATTTT. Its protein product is CASSLRSSGGADTQYF.

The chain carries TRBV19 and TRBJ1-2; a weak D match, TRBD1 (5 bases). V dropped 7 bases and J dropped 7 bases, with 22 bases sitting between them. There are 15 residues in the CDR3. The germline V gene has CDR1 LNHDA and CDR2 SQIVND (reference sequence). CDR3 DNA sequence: TGTGCCAGTAAAACAATTTTGACAGCGAACGGTGGCTACACCTTC. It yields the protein CASKTILTANGGYTF.

The CDR3 is CAISESPTGDYGYTF. CDR3 DNA sequence: TGTGCCATCAGTGAGTCTCCGACAGGTGACTATGGCTACACCTTC. The chain combines TRBV10-3 with TRBJ1-2, with TRBD1 as a possible D gene (6 bases). The germline V gene has CDR1 ENHRY and CDR2 SYGVKD. V dropped 0 bases and J dropped 3 bases, with 11 bases sitting between them. The CDR3 runs 15 residues.

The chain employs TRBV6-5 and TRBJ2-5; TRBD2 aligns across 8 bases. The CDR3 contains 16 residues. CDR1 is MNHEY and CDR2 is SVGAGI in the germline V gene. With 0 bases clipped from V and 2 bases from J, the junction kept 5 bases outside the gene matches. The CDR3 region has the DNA TGTGCCAGCAGTTACTCGCAGGGCGGGGGGCAAGAGACCCAGTACTTC. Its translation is CASSYSQGGGQETQYF.

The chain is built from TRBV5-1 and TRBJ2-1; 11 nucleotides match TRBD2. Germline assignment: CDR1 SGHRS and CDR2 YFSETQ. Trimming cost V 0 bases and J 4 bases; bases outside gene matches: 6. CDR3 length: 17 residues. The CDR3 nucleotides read TGCGCCAGCAGCTTGGCGCGAACTAGCGGGGGTTACAATGAGCAGTTCTTC. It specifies CASSLARTSGGYNEQFF.

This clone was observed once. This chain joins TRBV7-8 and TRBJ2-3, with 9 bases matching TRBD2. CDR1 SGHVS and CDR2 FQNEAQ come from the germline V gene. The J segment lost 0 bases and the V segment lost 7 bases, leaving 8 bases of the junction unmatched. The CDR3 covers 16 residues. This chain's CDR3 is CASNPGLAISTDTQYF. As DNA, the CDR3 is TGTGCCAGCAACCCCGGACTAGCGATTAGCACAGATACGCAGTATTTT. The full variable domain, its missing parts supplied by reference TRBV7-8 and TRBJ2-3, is GAGVSQSPRYKVAKRGQDVALRCDPISGHVSLFWYQQALGQGPEFLTYFQNEAQLDKSGLPSDRFFAERPEGSVSTLKIQRTQQEDSAVYLCASNPGLAISTDTQYFGPGTRLTVL.

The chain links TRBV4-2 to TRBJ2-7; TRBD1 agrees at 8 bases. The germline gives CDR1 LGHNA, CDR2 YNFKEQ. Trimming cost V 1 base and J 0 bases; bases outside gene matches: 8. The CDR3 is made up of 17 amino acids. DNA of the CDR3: TGTGCCAGCAGCCAAGGGCCAGGGACAGGTAACTCCTACGAGCAGTACTTC. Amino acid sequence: CASSQGPGTGNSYEQYF.

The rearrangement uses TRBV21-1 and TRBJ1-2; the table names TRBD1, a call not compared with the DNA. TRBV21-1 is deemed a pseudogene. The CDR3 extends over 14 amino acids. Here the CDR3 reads CASSFTQGVGSYTF. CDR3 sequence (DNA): TGTGCCAGCAGCTTCACCCAGGGCGTGGGGAGCTACACCTTC.

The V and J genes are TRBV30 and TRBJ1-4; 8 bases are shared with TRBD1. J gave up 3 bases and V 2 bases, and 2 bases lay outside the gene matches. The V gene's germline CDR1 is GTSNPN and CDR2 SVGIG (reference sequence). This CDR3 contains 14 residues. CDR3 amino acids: CAWSKGQANEKLFF. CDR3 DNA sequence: TGTGCCTGGAGTAAGGGACAGGCTAATGAAAAACTGTTTTTT. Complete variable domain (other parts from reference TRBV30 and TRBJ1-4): SQTIHQWPATLVQPVGSPLSLECTVEGTSNPNLYWYRQAAGRGLQLLFYSVGIGQISSEVPQNLSASRPQDRQFILSSKKLLLSDSGFYLCAWSKGQANEKLFFGSGTQLSVL.

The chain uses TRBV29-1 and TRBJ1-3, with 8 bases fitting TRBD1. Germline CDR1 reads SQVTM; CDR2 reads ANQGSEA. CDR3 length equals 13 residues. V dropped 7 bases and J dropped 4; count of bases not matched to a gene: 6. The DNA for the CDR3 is TGCAGCGCTCGGGACAGGCAGGGAAACACCATATATTTT. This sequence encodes CSARDRQGNTIYF.

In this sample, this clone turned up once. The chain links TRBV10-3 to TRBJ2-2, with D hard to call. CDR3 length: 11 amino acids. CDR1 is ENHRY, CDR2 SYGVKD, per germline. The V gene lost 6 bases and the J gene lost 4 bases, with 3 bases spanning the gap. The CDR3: CAISRTGELFF. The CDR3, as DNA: TGTGCCATCAGCCGCACCGGGGAGCTGTTTTTT.

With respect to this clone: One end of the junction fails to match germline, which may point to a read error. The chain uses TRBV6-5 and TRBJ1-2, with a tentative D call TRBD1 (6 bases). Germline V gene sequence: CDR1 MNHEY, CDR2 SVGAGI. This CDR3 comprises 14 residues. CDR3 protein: CAGSPRQVLYGYTF. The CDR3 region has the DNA TGTGCCGGCAGTCCCCGACAGGTTCTCTATGGCTACACCTTC.

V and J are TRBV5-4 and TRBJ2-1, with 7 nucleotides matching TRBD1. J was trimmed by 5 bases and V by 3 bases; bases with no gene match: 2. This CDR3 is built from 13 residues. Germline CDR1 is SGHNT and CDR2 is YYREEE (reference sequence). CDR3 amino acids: CASSWGQNNEQFF. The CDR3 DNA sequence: TGTGCCAGCAGCTGGGGACAGAACAATGAGCAGTTCTTC. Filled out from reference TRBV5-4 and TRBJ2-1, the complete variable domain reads ETGVTQSPTHLIKTRGQQVTLRCSSQSGHNTVSWYQQALGQGPQFIFQYYREEENGRGNFPPRFSGLQFPNYSSELNVNALELDDSALYLCASSWGQNNEQFFGPGTRLTVL.

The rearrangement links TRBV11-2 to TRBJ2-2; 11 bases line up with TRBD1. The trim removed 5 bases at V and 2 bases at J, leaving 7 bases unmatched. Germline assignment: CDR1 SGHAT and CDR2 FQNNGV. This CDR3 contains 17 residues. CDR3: CASSLDRGRLNTGELFF. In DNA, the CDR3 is TGTGCCAGCAGCCTGGACAGGGGGCGTCTCAACACCGGGGAGCTGTTTTTT.

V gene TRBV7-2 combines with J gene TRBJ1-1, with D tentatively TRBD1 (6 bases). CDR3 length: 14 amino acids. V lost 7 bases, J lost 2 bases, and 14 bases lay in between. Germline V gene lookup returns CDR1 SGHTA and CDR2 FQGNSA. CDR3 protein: CASTRDRSNTEAFF. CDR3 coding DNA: TGTGCCAGCACCCGAGACAGGAGCAACACTGAAGCTTTCTTT.